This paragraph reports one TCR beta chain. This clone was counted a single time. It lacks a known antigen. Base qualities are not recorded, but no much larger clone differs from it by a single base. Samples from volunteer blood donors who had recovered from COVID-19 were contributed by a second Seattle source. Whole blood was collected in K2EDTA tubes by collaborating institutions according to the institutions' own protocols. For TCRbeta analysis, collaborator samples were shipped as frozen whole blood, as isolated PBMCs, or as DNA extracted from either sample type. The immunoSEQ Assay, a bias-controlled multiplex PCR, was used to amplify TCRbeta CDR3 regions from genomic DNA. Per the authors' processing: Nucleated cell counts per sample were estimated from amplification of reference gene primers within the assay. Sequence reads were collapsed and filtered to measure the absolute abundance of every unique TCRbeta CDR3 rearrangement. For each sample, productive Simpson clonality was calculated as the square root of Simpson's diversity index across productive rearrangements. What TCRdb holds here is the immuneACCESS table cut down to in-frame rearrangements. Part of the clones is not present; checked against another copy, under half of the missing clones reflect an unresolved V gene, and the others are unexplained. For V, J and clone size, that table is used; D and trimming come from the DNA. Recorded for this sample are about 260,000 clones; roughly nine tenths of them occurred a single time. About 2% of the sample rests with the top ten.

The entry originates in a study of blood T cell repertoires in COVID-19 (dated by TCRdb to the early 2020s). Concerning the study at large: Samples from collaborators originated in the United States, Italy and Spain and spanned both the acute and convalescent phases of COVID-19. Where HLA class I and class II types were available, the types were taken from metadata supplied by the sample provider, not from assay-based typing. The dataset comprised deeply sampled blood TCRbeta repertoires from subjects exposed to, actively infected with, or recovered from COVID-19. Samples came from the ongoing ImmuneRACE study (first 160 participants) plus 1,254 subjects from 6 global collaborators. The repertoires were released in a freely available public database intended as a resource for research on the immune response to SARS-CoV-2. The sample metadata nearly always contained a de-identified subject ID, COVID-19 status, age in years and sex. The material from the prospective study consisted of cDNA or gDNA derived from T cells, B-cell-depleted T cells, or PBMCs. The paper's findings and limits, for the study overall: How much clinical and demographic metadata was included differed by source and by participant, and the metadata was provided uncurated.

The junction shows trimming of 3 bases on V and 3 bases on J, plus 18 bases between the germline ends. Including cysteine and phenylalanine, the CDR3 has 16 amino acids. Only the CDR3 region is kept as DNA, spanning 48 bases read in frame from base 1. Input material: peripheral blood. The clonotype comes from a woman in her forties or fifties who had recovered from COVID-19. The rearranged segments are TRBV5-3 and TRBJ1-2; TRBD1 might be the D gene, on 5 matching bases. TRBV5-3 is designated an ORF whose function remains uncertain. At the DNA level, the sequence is TGTGCCAGAAGCTCGTCCGGGGACGGAGGGGACTATGGCTACACCTTC. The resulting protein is CARSSSGDGGDYGYTF.